This T cell receptor beta chain was identified in a study of STAT5B mutations in CD4+ large granular lymphocyte leukemia. Profiling relied on immunoSEQ multiplex PCR, and the TCRdb table lists in-frame clones only, not all of them. The data show 20,000 to 25,000 clones, less than 80% seen once. Control samples were healthy donors' buffy coats. Sequencing was carried out using CD4+ T cells from blood buffy coats. This sequence was found in a human donor in good health.

CDR3 in DNA: TGTGCCAGCCTCAAGGCAGGGTACTATGGCTACACCTTC. Amino acids: CASLKAGYYGYTF. V is TRBV5-8 and J is TRBJ1-2; TRBD1 might be the D (5 bases). V gave up 7 bases and J gave up 3 bases, with 13 bases separating them. This CDR3 has 13 amino acids. Germline lookup yields CDR1 SGHTS and CDR2 YDEGEE. Supplemented by reference TRBV5-8 and TRBJ1-2, the full variable domain reads EAGVTQSPTHLIKTRGQQATLRCSPISGHTSVYWYQQALGLGLQFLLWYDEGEERNRGNFPPRFSGRQFPNYSSELNVNALELEDSALYLCASLKAGYYGYTFGSGTRLTVV.